The T cell receptor beta chain under discussion was sequenced for a study of blood T cell repertoires in COVID-19. Turning to the study itself: Samples representing acute and convalescent COVID-19 were sourced from the United States, Italy and Spain.

The CDR3 covers 15 residues. J gave up 5 bases and V 2 bases, and 3 bases lay outside the gene matches. Germline CDR1 LGHNA, CDR2 YSLEER. The protocol was immunoSEQ multiplex PCR, while the TCRdb copy is restricted to in-frame clones and leaves out a portion. The sample records about 200,000 clones, around 84% being singletons. All recovered Cohort 3 donors got two negative PCRs, got clearance, or saw symptom resolution. The receptor comes from a man aged 35 to 55 who had recovered from COVID-19. This rearrangement joins TRBV4-3 to TRBJ2-7, with 13 bases that match TRBD2. The sequenced material came from PBMCs or T cells enriched from blood (not recorded which). CDR3 protein: CASSQWTSGRHEQYF. DNA of the CDR3: TGCGCCAGCAGCCAATGGACTAGCGGGAGACACGAGCAGTACTTC.